These T cell receptor beta chains were read from a single sample in a study of blood T cell repertoires in COVID-19. Generated by immunoSEQ multiplex PCR, the TCRdb table keeps only in-frame clones and is missing some. This repertoire shows tens of thousands of clones, more than 85% found once; its top ten account for about 39%. Sequences were obtained from peripheral blood. The receptors stem from a man between 60 and 75 years old with active or convalescent COVID-19. CDR3s include the opening cysteine and the closing phenylalanine or tryptophan. Each record gives: V gene, clone size, J gene, D gene, CDR3 DNA, CDR3 protein. The D gene is left open where the match is weak. Expanded clones get a size class; other rows say once, few or many, or leave the size out.

TRBV29-1	-	TRBJ2-3	-	TGCAGCGTTGTACGGACAGTTAGCACAGATACGCAGTATTTT	CSVVRTVSTDTQYF
TRBV19	-	TRBJ1-2	-	TGTGCCAGTAGTATACGGGGTCCTGGCGCTAACTATGGCTACACCTTC	CASSIRGPGANYGYTF
TRBV5-5	-	TRBJ2-1	TRBD2	TGTGCCAGCAGTAGGGGGACTAGCGGGTACAATGAGCAGTTCTTC	CASSRGTSGYNEQFF
TRBV7-2	once	TRBJ2-2	TRBD2	TGTGCCAGCAGAAGGGGCGGGGGGAACACCGGGGAGCTGTTTTTT	CASRRGGGNTGELFF
TRBV7-2	-	TRBJ2-2	-	TGTGCCAGCAGCCCCTGGGAGTGGCGGAACACCGGGGAGCTGTTTTTT	CASSPWEWRNTGELFF
TRBV25-1	-	TRBJ1-4	-	TGTGCCAGCAGTCCCGGACGAGCGGGGGCTGGGGAAAAACTGTTTTTT	CASSPGRAGAGEKLFF
TRBV28	-	TRBJ2-1	TRBD2	TGTGCCAGCAGTTCCGGGACTAGCGCCAATGAGCAGTTCTTC	CASSSGTSANEQFF
TRBV2	-	TRBJ1-4	TRBD1	TGTGCCAGCAAGAGACAGGGGGCTAATGAAAAACTGTTTTTT	CASKRQGANEKLFF
TRBV6-5	-	TRBJ1-2	TRBD1	TGTGCCAGCAGTATTCGTCAGGGGGCGCCGAGGGGCTACACCTTC	CASSIRQGAPRGYTF
TRBV3-1/TRBV3-2	-	TRBJ2-7	-	TGTGCCAGCAGCACGACAGGCCTATCCTACGAGCAGTACTTC	CASSTTGLSYEQYF
TRBV7-2	-	TRBJ2-5	-	TGTGCCAGCAGTCCCGTAGAGACCCAGTACTTC	CASSPVETQYF
TRBV5-4	-	TRBJ2-1	-	TGTGCCAGCAGCTCAGCACAGGGCTTAGACTACAATGAGCAGTTCTTC	CASSSAQGLDYNEQFF
TRBV24-1	-	TRBJ2-5	TRBD1	TGTGCCACCAGTGCTGCGACAGGGGGTAACCAAGAGACCCAGTACTTC	CATSAATGGNQETQYF
TRBV28	-	TRBJ1-3	TRBD1	TGTGCCAGCAGCCTAGCGACAGGGGGCTCTGGAAACACCATATATTTT	CASSLATGGSGNTIYF
TRBV28	-	TRBJ2-1	TRBD1	TGTGCCAGCAGTTTCGGGGCAGGGGGCAACTACAATGAGCAGTTCTTC	CASSFGAGGNYNEQFF
TRBV12-3/TRBV12-4	-	TRBJ1-2	TRBD1	TGTGCCAGCAGCAGACAGGGGCGGTCTGGCTACACCTTC	CASSRQGRSGYTF
TRBV27	-	TRBJ1-2	-	TGTGCCAGCAGGGATCGTGGGGCTGGTAACTATGGCTACACCTTC	CASRDRGAGNYGYTF
TRBV15	-	TRBJ2-7	-	TGTGCCACCAGCAGAGATCAACTAGCCGGCGAGCAGTACTTC	CATSRDQLAGEQYF
TRBV14	-	TRBJ2-1	TRBD2	TGTGCCAGCAGCCAAGCAAGAATTGCGGGAGGCTCCTACAATGAGCAGTTCTTC	CASSQARIAGGSYNEQFF
TRBV6-5	-	TRBJ2-2	TRBD2	TGTGCCAGCAGTTACTCTCCGGGAGGGACCGGGGAGCTGTTTTTT	CASSYSPGGTGELFF
TRBV28	-	TRBJ1-4	TRBD1	TGTGCCAGCAGTTACATCCCGGGACAGATTTGGGAAAAACTGTTTTTT	CASSYIPGQIWEKLFF
TRBV14	-	TRBJ2-1	TRBD2	TGTGCCAGCAGCCCCCGGACTAGCGGGAGTAACAGTGAGCAGTTCTTC	CASSPRTSGSNSEQFF
TRBV19	few	TRBJ1-1	TRBD1	TGTGCCAGTAGGGACAGGGGGTTGGCTTTCTTT	CASRDRGLAFF
TRBV3-1/TRBV3-2	few	TRBJ2-2	-	TGTGCCAGCAGCCCTATGGGCACCTACACCGGGGAGCTGTTTTTT	CASSPMGTYTGELFF
TRBV24-1	-	TRBJ2-1	TRBD2	TGTGCCACCAGTGACCCACGAACTAGCGGCAATGAGCAGTTCTTC	CATSDPRTSGNEQFF
TRBV6-5	-	TRBJ2-1	-	TGTGCCAGCAGCCCCGGCGGCGAGATGTACAATGAGCAGTTCTTC	CASSPGGEMYNEQFF
TRBV4-3	once	TRBJ1-4	TRBD1	TGCGCCAGCAGCCAAGTCCCGACAGGGAAGGGTGAAAAACTGTTTTTT	CASSQVPTGKGEKLFF
TRBV27	-	TRBJ1-1	-	TGTGCCTATCGGGCGGAGGGACTCCAAGCTTTCTTT	CAYRAEGLQAFF
TRBV2	-	TRBJ1-1	-	TGTGCCAGCAGTGAACAGGGCACGGACACTGAAGCTTTCTTT	CASSEQGTDTEAFF
TRBV7-3	-	TRBJ2-7	TRBD1	TGTGCCAGCAGCTTTAGGCCAGGGGGCTCCTACGAGCAGTACTTC	CASSFRPGGSYEQYF
TRBV6-5	-	TRBJ1-2	TRBD1	TGTGCCAGCAGTCCCCGACAGGGAGGCTATGGCTACACCTTC	CASSPRQGGYGYTF
TRBV5-1	-	TRBJ2-7	TRBD1	TGCGCCAGCAGCTTGGGACAGGGACCCTACGAGCAGTACTTC	CASSLGQGPYEQYF
TRBV5-6	-	TRBJ2-4	TRBD2	TGTGCCAGCAGCATAAGACTAGCGGGGAAAAACATTCAGTACTTC	CASSIRLAGKNIQYF
TRBV3-1/TRBV3-2	once	TRBJ1-5	TRBD1	TGTGCCAGCAGCCAAGGGACAGGATATAGCAATCAGCCCCAGCATTTT	CASSQGTGYSNQPQHF
TRBV6-5	-	TRBJ2-3	-	TGTGCCAGCCTCGCGAGGGATACGCAGTATTTT	CASLARDTQYF
TRBV5-1	-	TRBJ2-2	TRBD1	TGCGCCAGCAGCTCCAAGGGACAGTTGTTAGTCAGGGGGCAGGACACCGGGGAGCTGTTTTTT	CASSSKGQLLVRGQDTGELFF
TRBV13	-	TRBJ2-2	TRBD1	TGTGCCAGCAGCGGGGGACAGGGAAAGGACACCGGGGAGCTGTTTTTT	CASSGGQGKDTGELFF
TRBV7-9	few	TRBJ2-3	-	TGTGCCAGCAGCTTAGAGGGGAGCACAGATACGCAGTATTTT	CASSLEGSTDTQYF
TRBV30	-	TRBJ2-7	TRBD1	TGTGCCGTCGACAGGGGAAGGGGGGAGCAGTACTTC	CAVDRGRGEQYF
TRBV24-1	-	TRBJ2-7	-	TGTGCCACCAGCCGGGCCTACGAGCAGTACTTC	CATSRAYEQYF
TRBV5-8	few	TRBJ1-2	TRBD1	TGTGCCAGCAGCTTGGGGGGCAGGGGGCAGCGGTTCTATGGCTACACCTTC	CASSLGGRGQRFYGYTF
TRBV18	-	TRBJ1-2	-	TGTGCCAGCTCACCTCCCTCAATGACTAGGGCCTATGGCTACACCTTC	CASSPPSMTRAYGYTF
TRBV4-1	few	TRBJ1-1	TRBD1	TGCGCCAGCAGCCCGAAGACAGGGGGGAGAACTGAAGCTTTCTTT	CASSPKTGGRTEAFF
TRBV5-1	-	TRBJ1-4	-	TGCGCCAGCAGCGAAGGGGGGGGCGCCAATGAAAAACTGTTTTTT	CASSEGGGANEKLFF
TRBV5-1	-	TRBJ2-2	TRBD1	TGCGCCAGCAGGTCTGGGACAGAGAGCACCGGGGAGCTGTTTTTT	CASRSGTESTGELFF